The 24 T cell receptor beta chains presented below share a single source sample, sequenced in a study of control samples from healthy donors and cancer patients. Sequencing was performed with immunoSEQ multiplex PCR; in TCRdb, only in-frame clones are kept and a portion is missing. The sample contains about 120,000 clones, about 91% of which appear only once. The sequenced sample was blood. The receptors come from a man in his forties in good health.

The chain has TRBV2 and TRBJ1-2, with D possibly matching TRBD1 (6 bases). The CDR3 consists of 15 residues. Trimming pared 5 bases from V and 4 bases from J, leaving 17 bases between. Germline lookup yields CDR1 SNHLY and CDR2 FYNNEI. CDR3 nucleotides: TGTGCCAGCAGTACCAATGGGGGGGCAACCTATGGCTACACCTTC. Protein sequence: CASSTNGGATYGYTF.

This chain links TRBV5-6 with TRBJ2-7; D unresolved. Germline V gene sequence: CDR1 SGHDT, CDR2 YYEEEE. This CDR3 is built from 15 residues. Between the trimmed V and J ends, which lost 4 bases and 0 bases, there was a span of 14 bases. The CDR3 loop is CASSQARGLSYEQYF. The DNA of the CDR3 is TGTGCCAGCAGCCAAGCGCGTGGTCTCTCCTACGAGCAGTACTTC. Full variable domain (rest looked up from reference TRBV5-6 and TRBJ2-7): DAGVTQSPTHLIKTRGQQVTLRCSPKSGHDTVSWYQQALGQGPQFIFQYYEEEERQRGNFPDRFSGHQFPNYSSELNVNALLLGDSALYLCASSQARGLSYEQYFGPGTRLTVT.

CDR3 amino acids: CASSLASGNQPQHF. DNA of the CDR3: TGTGCCAGCAGCTTAGCGTCAGGTAATCAGCCCCAGCATTTT. The chain couples TRBV7-6 to TRBJ1-5; D is unclear. The CDR3 is made up of 14 amino acids. V lost 0 bases, J lost 4 bases, and 7 bases lay in between. CDR1 and CDR2 from the germline V gene are SGHVS and FNYEAQ.

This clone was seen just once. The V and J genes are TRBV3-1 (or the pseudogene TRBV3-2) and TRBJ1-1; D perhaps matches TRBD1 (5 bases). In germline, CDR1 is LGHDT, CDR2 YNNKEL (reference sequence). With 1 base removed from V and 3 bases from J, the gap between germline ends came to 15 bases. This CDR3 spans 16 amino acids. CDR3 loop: CASSQVTGGRYTEAFF. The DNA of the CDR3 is TGTGCCAGCAGCCAAGTGACGGGGGGGAGGTACACTGAAGCTTTCTTT.

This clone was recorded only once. The chain's CDR3 is CASSLGTGQETQYF. In DNA, the CDR3 is TGTGCCAGCAGCTTGGGGACAGGGCAAGAGACCCAGTACTTC. This chain joins TRBV5-5 and TRBJ2-5; 8 bases match TRBD1. In germline, CDR1 is SGHKS, CDR2 YYEKEE (reference sequence). V trimming: 0 bases; J trimming: 2 bases; junction bases outside the gene matches: 0. The CDR3 loop spans 14 amino acids. Full variable domain (rest looked up from reference TRBV5-5 and TRBJ2-5): DAGVTQSPTHLIKTRGQQVTLRCSPISGHKSVSWYQQVLGQGPQFIFQYYEKEERGRGNFPDRFSARQFPNYSSELNVNALLLGDSALYLCASSLGTGQETQYFGPGTRLLVL.

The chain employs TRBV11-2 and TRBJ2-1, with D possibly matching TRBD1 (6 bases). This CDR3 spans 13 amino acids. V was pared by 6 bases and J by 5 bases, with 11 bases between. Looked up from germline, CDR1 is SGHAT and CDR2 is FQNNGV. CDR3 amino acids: CASSGQKNNEQFF. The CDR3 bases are TGTGCCAGCAGTGGACAGAAAAACAATGAGCAGTTCTTC. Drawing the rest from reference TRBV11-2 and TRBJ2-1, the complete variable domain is EAGVAQSPRYKIIEKRQSVAFWCNPISGHATLYWYQQILGQGPKLLIQFQNNGVVDDSQLPKDRFSAERLKGVDSTLKIQPAKLEDSAVYLCASSGQKNNEQFFGPGTRLTVL.

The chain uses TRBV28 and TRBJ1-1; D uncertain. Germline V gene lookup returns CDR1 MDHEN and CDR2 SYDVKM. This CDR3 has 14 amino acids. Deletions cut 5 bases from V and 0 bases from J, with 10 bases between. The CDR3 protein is CASSPYPVNTEAFF. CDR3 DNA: TGTGCCAGCAGTCCTTACCCGGTGAACACTGAAGCTTTCTTT.

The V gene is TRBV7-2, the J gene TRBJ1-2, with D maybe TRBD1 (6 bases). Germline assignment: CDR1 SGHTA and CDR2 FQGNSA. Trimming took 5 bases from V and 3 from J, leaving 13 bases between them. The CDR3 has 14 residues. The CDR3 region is CASSQQGLDYGYTF. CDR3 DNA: TGTGCCAGCAGCCAACAGGGCCTGGACTATGGCTACACCTTC.

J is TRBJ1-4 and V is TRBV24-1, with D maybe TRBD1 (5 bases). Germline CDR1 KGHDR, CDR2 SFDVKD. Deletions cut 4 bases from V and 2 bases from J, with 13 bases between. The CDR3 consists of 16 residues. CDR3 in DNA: TGTGCCACCAGTGACGACAGTCGGGCCACTAATGAAAAACTGTTTTTT. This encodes CATSDDSRATNEKLFF.

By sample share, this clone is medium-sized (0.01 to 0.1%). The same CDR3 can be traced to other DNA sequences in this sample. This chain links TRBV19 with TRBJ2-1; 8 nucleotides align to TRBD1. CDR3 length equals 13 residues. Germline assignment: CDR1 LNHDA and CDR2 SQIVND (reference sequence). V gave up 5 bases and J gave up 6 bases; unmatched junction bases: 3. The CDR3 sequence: CASSPGTGNEQFF. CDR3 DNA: TGTGCCAGTAGTCCCGGGACAGGCAATGAGCAGTTCTTC.

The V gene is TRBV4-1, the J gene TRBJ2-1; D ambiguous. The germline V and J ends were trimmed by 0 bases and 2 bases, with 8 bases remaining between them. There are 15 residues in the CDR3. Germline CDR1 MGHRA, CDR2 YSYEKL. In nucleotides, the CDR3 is TGCGCCAGCAGCCAAGAAGCCTGGCCCTACAATGAGCAGTTCTTC. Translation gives CASSQEAWPYNEQFF.

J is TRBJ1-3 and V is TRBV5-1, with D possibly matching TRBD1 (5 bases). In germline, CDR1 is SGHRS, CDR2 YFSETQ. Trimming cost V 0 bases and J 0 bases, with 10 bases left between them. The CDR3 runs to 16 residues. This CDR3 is CASSLVPGSSGNTIYF. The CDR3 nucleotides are TGCGCCAGCAGCTTGGTCCCAGGGAGCTCTGGAAACACCATATATTTT.

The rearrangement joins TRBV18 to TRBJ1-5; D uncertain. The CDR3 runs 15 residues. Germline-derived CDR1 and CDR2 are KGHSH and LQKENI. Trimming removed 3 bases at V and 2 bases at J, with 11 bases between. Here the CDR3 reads CASSPNTGGNQPQHF. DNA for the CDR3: TGTGCCAGCTCACCGAATACGGGAGGCAATCAGCCCCAGCATTTT.

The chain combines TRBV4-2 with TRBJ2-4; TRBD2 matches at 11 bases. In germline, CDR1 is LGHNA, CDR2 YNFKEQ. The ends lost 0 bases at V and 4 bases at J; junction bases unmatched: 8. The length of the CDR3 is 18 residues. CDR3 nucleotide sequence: TGTGCCAGCAGCCAAGAGAGGGCTAGCGGGGGGACTAAAAACATTCAGTACTTC. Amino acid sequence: CASSQERASGGTKNIQYF.

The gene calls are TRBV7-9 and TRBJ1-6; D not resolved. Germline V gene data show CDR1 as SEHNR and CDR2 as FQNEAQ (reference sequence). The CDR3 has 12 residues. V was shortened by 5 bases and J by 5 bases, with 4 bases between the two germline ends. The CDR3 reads CASSEDNSPLHF. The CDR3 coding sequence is TGTGCCAGCAGCGAAGATAATTCACCCCTCCACTTT.

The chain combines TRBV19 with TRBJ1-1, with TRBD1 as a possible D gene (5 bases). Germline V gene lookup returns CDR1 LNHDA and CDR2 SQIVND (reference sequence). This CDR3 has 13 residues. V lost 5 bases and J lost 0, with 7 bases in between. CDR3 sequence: CASSLTVNTEAFF. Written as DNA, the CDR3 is TGTGCCAGTAGTCTGACAGTGAACACTGAAGCTTTCTTT.

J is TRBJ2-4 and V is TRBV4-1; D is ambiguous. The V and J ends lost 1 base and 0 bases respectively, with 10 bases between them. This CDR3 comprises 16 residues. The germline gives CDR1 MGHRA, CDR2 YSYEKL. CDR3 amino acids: CASSQARTLAKNIQYF. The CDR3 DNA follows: TGCGCCAGCAGCCAAGCCCGGACCCTAGCCAAAAACATTCAGTACTTC.

DNA for the CDR3: TGCGCCAGCAGCCTTGGGCTAGCGGGGATAGGTGAGCAGTTCTTC. Its translation is CASSLGLAGIGEQFF. The chain joins TRBV5-1 to TRBJ2-1; 9 bases fit TRBD2. With V trimmed by 4 bases and J by 9 bases, 11 bases remained unmatched. Germline lookup yields CDR1 SGHRS and CDR2 YFSETQ. The CDR3 is 15 residues long.

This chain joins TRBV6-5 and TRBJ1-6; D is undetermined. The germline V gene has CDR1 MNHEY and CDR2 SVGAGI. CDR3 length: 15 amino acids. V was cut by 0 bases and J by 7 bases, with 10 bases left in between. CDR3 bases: TGTGCCAGCAGTTACTCGGAGGTCCCCAATTCACCCCTCCACTTT. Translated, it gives CASSYSEVPNSPLHF.

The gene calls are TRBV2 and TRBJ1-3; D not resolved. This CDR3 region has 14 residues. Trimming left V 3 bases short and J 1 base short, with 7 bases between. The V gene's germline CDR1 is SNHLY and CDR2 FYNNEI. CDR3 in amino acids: CASSDFSSGNTIYF. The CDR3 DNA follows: TGTGCCAGCAGTGATTTTTCGTCTGGAAACACCATATATTTT.

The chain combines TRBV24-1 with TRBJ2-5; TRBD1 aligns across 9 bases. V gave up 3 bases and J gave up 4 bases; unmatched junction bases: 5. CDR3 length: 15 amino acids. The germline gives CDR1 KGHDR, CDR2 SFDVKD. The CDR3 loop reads CATSDQTGGSETQYF. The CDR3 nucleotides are TGTGCCACCAGTGATCAGACAGGGGGTTCAGAGACCCAGTACTTC.

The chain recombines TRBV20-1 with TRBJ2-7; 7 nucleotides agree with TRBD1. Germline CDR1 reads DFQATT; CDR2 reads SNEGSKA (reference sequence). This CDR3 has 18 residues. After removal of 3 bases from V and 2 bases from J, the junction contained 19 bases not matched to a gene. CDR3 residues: CSASSPSRQGAPPYEQYF. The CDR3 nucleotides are TGCAGTGCTAGTTCTCCCTCACGACAGGGAGCCCCCCCCTACGAGCAGTACTTC.

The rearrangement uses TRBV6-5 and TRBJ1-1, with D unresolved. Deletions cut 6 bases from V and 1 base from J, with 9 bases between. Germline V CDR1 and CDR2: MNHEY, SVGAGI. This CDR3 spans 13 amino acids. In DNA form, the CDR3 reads TGTGCCAGCAGCCCCCCGGGGAACACTGAAGCTTTCTTT. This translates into CASSPPGNTEAFF.

Here the CDR3 DNA reads TGCGCCAGCAGCCAAGATAATACTGCCGGGGAGCTGTTTTTT. Translating it yields CASSQDNTAGELFF. The chain carries TRBV4-3 and TRBJ2-2; D remains unclear. CDR1 is LGHNA, CDR2 YSLEER, per germline. The CDR3 has 14 amino acids. V lost 0 bases to trimming and J lost 6 bases, with 8 bases between them.